Detailed here is one TCR beta chain. CDR1 is SQVTM, CDR2 ANQGSEA, per germline. J was trimmed by 1 base and V by 6 bases; bases with no gene match: 5. The CDR3 loop spans 13 amino acids. Splitting the CD4+ cells yielded a CD45RA+ naive subset and a CD45RA-negative memory subset. This sample is part of a study of shared clonotypes between healthy human individuals. Profiled with immunoSEQ multiplex PCR; TCRdb holds only in-frame clones, not every one. This table has 2 million to 2.5 million clones, 90% to 95% appearing once. This receptor was identified in a man aged 18 to 29 in good health. Some clones in this sample may be carry-over from other donors' samples. Sequences were obtained from naive CD4+ T cells from PBMCs. Noted subset: CD45RA+ positively selected. The chain links TRBV29-1 to TRBJ1-1, with 7 nucleotides matching TRBD1. CDR3: CSVSPGGNTEAFF. CDR3 bases: TGCAGCGTGAGTCCAGGGGGGAACACTGAAGCTTTCTTT.